The rows below give T cell receptor beta chains drawn from one sample of a study of T cell changes during pregnancy in multiple sclerosis. The repertoire was sequenced with immunoSEQ multiplex PCR; TCRdb's copy has only in-frame clones and lacks some. The sample shows some 34,000 clones, 80% to 95% of them seen only once. The starting material was CD4+ T cells from peripheral blood mononuclear cells, obtained in the third trimester of pregnancy. Receptors were obtained from a female donor in good health, enrolled as a control in a pregnancy study. CDR3s include the opening cysteine and the closing phenylalanine or tryptophan. The D gene is left open where the match is weak. Some rows mark clone size as missing; the rest say once, few, many or name a class of expanded clone.

d_call j_call v_call clone_size cdr3_aa cdr3_nt
- TRBJ1-5 TRBV5-4 - CASSPDSSPNQPQHF TGTGCCAGCAGCCCAGACAGTTCCCCTAACCAGCCCCAGCATTTT
TRBD2 TRBJ2-3 TRBV5-1 - CASSLIGGGSDTQYF TGCGCCAGCAGCTTGATCGGGGGGGGCAGCGATACGCAGTATTTT
TRBD1 TRBJ1-3 TRBV7-6 - CASSLRGQGVGNTIYF TGTGCCAGCAGCTTACGGGGACAGGGGGTCGGAAACACCATATATTTT
- TRBJ1-1 TRBV5-1 - CASSFGRLNTEAFF TGCGCCAGCAGCTTCGGCAGACTTAACACTGAAGCTTTCTTT
- TRBJ2-5 TRBV28 - CASMRRVQETQYF TGTGCCAGCATGAGAAGAGTACAAGAGACCCAGTACTTC
TRBD1 TRBJ1-2 TRBV27 - CASSRTGPANYGYTF TGTGCCAGCAGTCGGACAGGTCCTGCTAACTATGGCTACACCTTC
- TRBJ2-3 TRBV11-3 - CASSQGGGGRLDTQYF TGTGCCAGCAGCCAGGGGGGAGGCGGTCGCCTAGATACGCAGTATTTT
- TRBJ1-6 TRBV7-2 - CASSLSSIDSPLHF TGTGCCAGCAGCTTAAGTAGTATCGATTCACCCCTCCACTTT
TRBD2 TRBJ2-1 TRBV19 - CASSRLAGGLNEQFF TGTGCCAGTAGTAGACTAGCGGGGGGGCTAAATGAGCAGTTCTTC
- TRBJ1-1 TRBV11-2 few CASSLWTGWGTEAFF TGTGCCAGCAGCCTTTGGACGGGATGGGGCACTGAAGCTTTCTTT
- TRBJ1-6 TRBV7-2 - CASSLQRYNSPLHF TGTGCCAGCAGCTTACAACGGTATAATTCACCCCTCCACTTT
TRBD1 TRBJ1-1 TRBV30 - CAWSPGGGRRAFF TGTGCCTGGAGTCCGGGAGGGGGCCGGAGGGCTTTCTTT
TRBD1 TRBJ1-6 TRBV7-2 - CASSLVGQGNSPLHF TGTGCCAGCAGCTTAGTCGGACAGGGAAATTCACCCCTCCACTTT
TRBD1 TRBJ2-7 TRBV10-3 - CAISETSLGGQGYEQYF TGTGCCATCAGTGAGACAAGTCTGGGGGGACAGGGATACGAGCAGTACTTC
TRBD1 TRBJ2-1 TRBV5-5 - CASSREDRNNEQFF TGTGCCAGCAGCCGAGAGGACAGGAACAATGAGCAGTTCTTC
TRBD1 TRBJ1-2 TRBV28 - CASSSQGGASGGHYGYTF TGTGCCAGCAGTTCACAGGGGGGGGCAAGTGGTGGTCACTATGGCTACACCTTC
TRBD2 TRBJ2-3 TRBV6-5 - CASSYIIAGGPDTQYF TGTGCCAGCAGTTATATCATAGCGGGGGGGCCAGATACGCAGTATTTT
- TRBJ1-1 TRBV5-1 - CASSRRGQGTTEAFF TGCGCCAGCAGCCGCCGCGGGCAGGGGACCACTGAAGCTTTCTTT
TRBD1 TRBJ2-3 TRBV5-8 - CASRPGQVVTDTQYF TGTGCCAGCAGGCCCGGACAGGTAGTCACAGATACGCAGTATTTT
TRBD1 TRBJ2-7 TRBV7-2 - CASSLGTGRLDEQYF TGTGCCAGCAGCTTAGGGACAGGGCGGTTGGACGAGCAGTACTTC
- TRBJ1-1 TRBV18 - CASSPFAQGNTEAFF TGTGCCAGCTCACCGTTCGCTCAGGGCAACACTGAAGCTTTCTTT
- TRBJ2-1 TRBV5-1 - CASSLRAYNEQFF TGCGCCAGCAGCTTGAGAGCCTACAATGAGCAGTTCTTC
- TRBJ1-5 TRBV28 - CASSFPDRYQPQHF TGTGCCAGCAGTTTCCCCGACAGGTATCAGCCCCAGCATTTT
- TRBJ1-2 TRBV7-2 - CASTPGTPRHGYTF TGTGCCAGCACCCCAGGCACCCCACGGCATGGCTACACCTTC
- TRBJ1-3 TRBV7-9 - CASSLDGGYGNTIYF TGTGCCAGCAGCTTAGACGGGGGGTACGGAAACACCATATATTTT
- TRBJ1-6 TRBV14 - CASSQWANSPLHF TGTGCCAGCAGCCAATGGGCAAATTCACCCCTCCACTTT